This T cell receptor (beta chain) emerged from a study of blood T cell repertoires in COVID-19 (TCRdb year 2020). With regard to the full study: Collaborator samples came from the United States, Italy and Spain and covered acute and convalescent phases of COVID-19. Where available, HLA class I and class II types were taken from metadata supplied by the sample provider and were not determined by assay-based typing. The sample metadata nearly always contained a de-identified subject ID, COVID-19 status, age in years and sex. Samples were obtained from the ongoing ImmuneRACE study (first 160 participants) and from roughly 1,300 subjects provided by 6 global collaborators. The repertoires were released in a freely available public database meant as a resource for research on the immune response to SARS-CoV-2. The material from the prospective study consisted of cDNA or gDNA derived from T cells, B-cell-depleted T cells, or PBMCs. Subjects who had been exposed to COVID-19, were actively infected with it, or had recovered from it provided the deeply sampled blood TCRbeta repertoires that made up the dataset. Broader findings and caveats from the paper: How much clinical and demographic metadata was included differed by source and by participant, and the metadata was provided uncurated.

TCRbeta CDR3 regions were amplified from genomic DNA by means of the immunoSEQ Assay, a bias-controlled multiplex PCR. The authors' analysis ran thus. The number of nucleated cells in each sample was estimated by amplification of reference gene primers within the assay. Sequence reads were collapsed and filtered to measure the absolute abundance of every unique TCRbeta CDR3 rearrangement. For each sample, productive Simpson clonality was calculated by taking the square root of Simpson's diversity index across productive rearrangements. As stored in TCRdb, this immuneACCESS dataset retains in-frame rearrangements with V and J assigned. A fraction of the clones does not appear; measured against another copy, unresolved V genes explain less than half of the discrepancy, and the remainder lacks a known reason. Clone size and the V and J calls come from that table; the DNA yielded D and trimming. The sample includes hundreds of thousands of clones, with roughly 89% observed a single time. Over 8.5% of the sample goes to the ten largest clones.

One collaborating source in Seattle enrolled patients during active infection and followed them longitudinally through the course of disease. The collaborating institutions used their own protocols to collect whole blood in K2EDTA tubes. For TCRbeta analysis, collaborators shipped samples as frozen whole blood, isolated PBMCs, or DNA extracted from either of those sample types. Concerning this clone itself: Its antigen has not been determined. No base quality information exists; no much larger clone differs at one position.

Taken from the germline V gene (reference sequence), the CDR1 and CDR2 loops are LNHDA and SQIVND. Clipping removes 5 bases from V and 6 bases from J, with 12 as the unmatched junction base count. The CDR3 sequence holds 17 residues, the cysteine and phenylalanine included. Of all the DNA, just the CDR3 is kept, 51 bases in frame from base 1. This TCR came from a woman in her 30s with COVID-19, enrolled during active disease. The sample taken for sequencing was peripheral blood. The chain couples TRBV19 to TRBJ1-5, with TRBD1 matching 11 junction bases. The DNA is TGTGCCAGTAGTCCCGGAAGGACAGGGGGCTCGACTCAGCCCCAGCATTTT. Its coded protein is CASSPGRTGGSTQPQHF.